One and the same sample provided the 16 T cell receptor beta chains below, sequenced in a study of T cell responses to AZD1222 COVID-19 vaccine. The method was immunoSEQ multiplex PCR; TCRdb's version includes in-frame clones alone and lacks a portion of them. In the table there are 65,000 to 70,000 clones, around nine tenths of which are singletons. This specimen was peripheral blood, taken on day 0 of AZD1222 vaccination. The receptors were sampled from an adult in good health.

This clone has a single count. CDR3 sequence reads: CASSNRGFPYEQYF. CDR3 DNA: TGTGCCAGCAGCAACAGGGGTTTCCCCTACGAGCAGTACTTC. The chain uses TRBV28 and TRBJ2-7; 7 bases line up with TRBD1. Germline V CDR1 and CDR2: MDHEN, SYDVKM. J gave up 2 bases and V 6 bases, and 7 bases lay outside the gene matches. The CDR3 length is 14 residues.

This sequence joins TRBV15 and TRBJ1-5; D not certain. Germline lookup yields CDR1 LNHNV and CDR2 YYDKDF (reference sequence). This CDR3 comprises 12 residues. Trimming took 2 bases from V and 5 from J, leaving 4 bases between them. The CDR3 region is CATSRTDQPQHF. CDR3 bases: TGTGCCACCAGCAGAACAGATCAGCCCCAGCATTTT.

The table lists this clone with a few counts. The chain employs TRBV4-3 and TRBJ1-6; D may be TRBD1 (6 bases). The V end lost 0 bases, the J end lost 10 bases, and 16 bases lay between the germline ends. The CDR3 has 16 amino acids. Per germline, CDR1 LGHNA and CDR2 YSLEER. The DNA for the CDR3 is TGCGCCAGCAGCCAAGAAGAGGGGGACGGACACTCACCCCTCCACTTT. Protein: CASSQEEGDGHSPLHF.

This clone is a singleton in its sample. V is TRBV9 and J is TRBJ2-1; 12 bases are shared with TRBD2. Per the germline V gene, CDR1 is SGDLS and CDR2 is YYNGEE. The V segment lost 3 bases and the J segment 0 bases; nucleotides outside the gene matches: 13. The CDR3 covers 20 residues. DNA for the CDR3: TGTGCCAGCAGCGGAAACCTAGCGGGAGGGCCACCTAGCTCCTACAATGAGCAGTTCTTC. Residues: CASSGNLAGGPPSSYNEQFF. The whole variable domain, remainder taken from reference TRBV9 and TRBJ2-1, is DSGVTQTPKHLITATGQRVTLRCSPRSGDLSVYWYQQSLDQGLQFLIQYYNGEERAKGNILERFSAQQFPDLHSELNLSSLELGDSALYFCASSGNLAGGPPSSYNEQFFGPGTRLTVL.

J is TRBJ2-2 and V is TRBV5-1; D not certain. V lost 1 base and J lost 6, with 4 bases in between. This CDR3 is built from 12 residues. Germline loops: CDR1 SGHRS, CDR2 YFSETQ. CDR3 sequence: CASSLFPGELFF. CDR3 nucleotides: TGCGCCAGCAGCTTGTTCCCCGGGGAGCTGTTTTTT. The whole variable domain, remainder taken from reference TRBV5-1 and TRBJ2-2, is KAGVTQTPRYLIKTRGQQVTLSCSPISGHRSVSWYQQTPGQGLQFLFEYFSETQRNKGNFPGRFSGRQFSNSRSEMNVSTLELGDSALYLCASSLFPGELFFGEGSRLTVL.

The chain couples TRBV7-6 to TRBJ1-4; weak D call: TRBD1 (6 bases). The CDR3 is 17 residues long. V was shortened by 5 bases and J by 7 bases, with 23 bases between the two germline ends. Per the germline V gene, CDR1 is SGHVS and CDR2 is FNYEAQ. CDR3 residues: CASSSRTEGVLSEKLFF. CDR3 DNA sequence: TGTGCCAGCAGCAGCAGGACAGAAGGGGTATTAAGTGAAAAACTGTTTTTT.

For the CDR3, the DNA is TGTGCCACCAGTGATTTGCATTCAGGGGGTTACAATGAGCAGTTCTTC. Translating it yields CATSDLHSGGYNEQFF. This chain uses TRBV24-1 with TRBJ2-1; TRBD1 aligns across 7 bases. With 0 bases clipped from V and 4 bases from J, the junction kept 5 bases outside the gene matches. The CDR3 runs to 16 residues. The germline V gene encodes CDR1 KGHDR and CDR2 SFDVKD.

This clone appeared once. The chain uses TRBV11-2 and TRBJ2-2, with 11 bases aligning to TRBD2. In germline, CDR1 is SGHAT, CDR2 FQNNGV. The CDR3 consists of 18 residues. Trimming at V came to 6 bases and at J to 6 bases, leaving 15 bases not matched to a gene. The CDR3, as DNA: TGTGCCAGCAGAGCCACTAGCGGGAGTATTTGGGAGTCCGGGGAGCTGTTTTTT. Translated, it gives CASRATSGSIWESGELFF.

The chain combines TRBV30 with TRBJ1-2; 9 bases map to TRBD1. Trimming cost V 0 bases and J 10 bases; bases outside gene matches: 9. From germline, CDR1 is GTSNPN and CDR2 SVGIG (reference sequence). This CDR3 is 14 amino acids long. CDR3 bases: TGTGCCTGGAGTGTCCCCGGGACAGGGTTCGCCTACACCTTC. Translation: CAWSVPGTGFAYTF.

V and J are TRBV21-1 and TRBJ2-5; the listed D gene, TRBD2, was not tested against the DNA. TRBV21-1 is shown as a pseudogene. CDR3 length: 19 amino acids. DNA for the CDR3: TGTGCCAGCAGCAAATATAACTACGAGGCTAATCGGTACCAAGAGACCCAGTACTTC. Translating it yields CASSKYNYEANRYQETQYF.

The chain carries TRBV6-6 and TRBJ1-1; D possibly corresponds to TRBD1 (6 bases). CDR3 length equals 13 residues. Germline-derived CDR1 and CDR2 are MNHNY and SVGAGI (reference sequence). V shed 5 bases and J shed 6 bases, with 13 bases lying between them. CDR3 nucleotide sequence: TGTGCCAGCAGTCATACAGAGGGGGCTGAAGCTTTCTTT. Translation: CASSHTEGAEAFF.

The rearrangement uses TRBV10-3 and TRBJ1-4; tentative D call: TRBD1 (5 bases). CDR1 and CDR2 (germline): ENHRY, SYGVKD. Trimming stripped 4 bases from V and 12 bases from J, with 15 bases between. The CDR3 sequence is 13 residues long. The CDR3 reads CAISVAAWGELFF. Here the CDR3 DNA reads TGTGCCATCAGTGTGGCCGCCTGGGGGGAACTGTTTTTT.

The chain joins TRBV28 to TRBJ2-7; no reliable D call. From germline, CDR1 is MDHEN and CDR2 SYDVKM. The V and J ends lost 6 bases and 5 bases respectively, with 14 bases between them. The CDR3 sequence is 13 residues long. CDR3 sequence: CASRAPGIHEQYF. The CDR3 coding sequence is TGTGCCAGCAGAGCTCCAGGAATCCACGAGCAGTACTTC.

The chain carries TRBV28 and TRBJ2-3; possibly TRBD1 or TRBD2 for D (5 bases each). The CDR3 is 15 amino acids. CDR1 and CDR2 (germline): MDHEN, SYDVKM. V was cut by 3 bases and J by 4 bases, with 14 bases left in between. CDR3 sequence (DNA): TGTGCCAGCAGTTTTACGGGGCGTTCTCCAGATACGCAGTATTTT. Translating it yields CASSFTGRSPDTQYF. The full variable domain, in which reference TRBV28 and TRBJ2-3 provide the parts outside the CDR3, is DVKVTQSSRYLVKRTGEKVFLECVQDMDHENMFWYRQDPGLGLRLIYFSYDVKMKEKGDIPEGYSVSREKKERFSLILESASTNQTSMYLCASSFTGRSPDTQYFGPGTRLTVL.

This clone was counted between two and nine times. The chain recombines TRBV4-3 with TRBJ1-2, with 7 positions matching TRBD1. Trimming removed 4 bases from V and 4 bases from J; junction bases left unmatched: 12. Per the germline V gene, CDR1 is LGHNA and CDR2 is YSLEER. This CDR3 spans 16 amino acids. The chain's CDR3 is CASSLSTRQGVYGYTF. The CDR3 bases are TGCGCCAGCAGCCTTTCCACTCGACAGGGAGTCTATGGCTACACCTTC.

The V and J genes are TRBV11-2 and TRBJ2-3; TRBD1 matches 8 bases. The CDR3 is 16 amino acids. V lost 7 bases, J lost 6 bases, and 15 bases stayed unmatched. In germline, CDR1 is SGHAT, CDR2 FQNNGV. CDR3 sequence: CASTQATGTGVDTQYF. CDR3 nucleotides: TGTGCCAGCACGCAGGCGACCGGGACAGGAGTGGATACGCAGTATTTT.